This T cell receptor (beta chain) was identified during a study of blood T cell repertoires in COVID-19. At the level of the study: Whether acute or convalescent, the COVID-19 samples came from the United States, Italy and Spain. From T cells, B-cell-depleted T cells, or PBMCs came the material, which was cDNA or gDNA.

The J segment lost 5 bases and the V segment lost 7 bases, leaving 11 bases of the junction unmatched. Germline V lookup: CDR1 MNHEY, CDR2 SVGAGI. The CDR3 contains 15 residues. Original data processing: Reference gene primer amplification in the assay estimated nucleated cell counts. TCRdb's table, derived via immunoSEQ multiplex PCR, lists solely in-frame clones and lacks some. Clonal size and the V and J genes are those of that table, whereas D and trimming came from the DNA. Of some 100,000 clones detected, 86% appear once; the ten largest clones hold approximately 10%. This clone turned up a few times.

This rearrangement joins TRBV6-5 to TRBJ1-1; 9 bases are a match to TRBD1. The sample taken for sequencing was peripheral blood. The receptor's source is a man in his forties or fifties with acute or convalescent COVID-19. The DNA of the CDR3 is TGTGCCAGCACCCTCTCGGGACAGGGACGGACTGAAGCTTTCTTT. As protein: CASTLSGQGRTEAFF.